The 24 T cell receptor beta chains below all came from one sample that was sequenced in a study of T cells after yellow fever vaccination. TCRdb independently ran MiXCR on the 5' RACE reads; one entry per CDR3 protein. The table has roughly 310,000 distinct CDR3 sequences, around 4% seen once; the top ten hold around 20%. The specimen comprised PBMCs, sampled on the day of the yellow fever booster vaccination. The receptors come from a man between 18 and 35 years old who received the YFV17D yellow fever vaccine.

The chain is built from TRBV28 and TRBJ2-7; D may be TRBD1 or TRBD2 (5 bases each). Trimming took 6 bases from V and 6 from J, leaving 21 bases between them. Germline lookup yields CDR1 MDHEN and CDR2 SYDVKM. The CDR3 is 15 residues long. This CDR3 is CASRSGQGASSEQYV. The DNA for the CDR3 is TGTGCCAGCAGGTCTGGGCAGGGAGCAAGCTCCGAGCAGTACGTC.

This clonotype was seen at least ten times. The V call is TRBV20-1, the J call TRBJ2-3; a weak D match, TRBD2 (6 bases). This CDR3 has 14 amino acids. V lost 1 base, J lost 6 bases, and 14 bases lay in between. The germline V gene has CDR1 DFQATT and CDR2 SNEGSKA (reference sequence). DNA of the CDR3: TGCAGTGCTAGAGTAGGAGGGGCGAAGGATACGCAGTATTTT. Encoded protein: CSARVGGAKDTQYF.

The J gene is TRBJ1-1, the V gene TRBV12-3 or TRBV12-4, with D maybe TRBD1 (5 bases). Trimming shortened V by 3 bases and J by 3 bases, and 20 bases separated the two germline ends. The CDR3 runs 17 residues. The CDR3 region is CASSFSVHRSYYTEAFF. The DNA for the CDR3 is TGTGCCAGCAGTTTTTCCGTGCACAGGAGCTATTACACTGAAGCTTTCTTT.

This clonotype was observed at least ten times. The chain combines TRBV7-9 with TRBJ2-5; a weak D match, TRBD1 (5 bases). CDR1 and CDR2 from the germline V gene are SEHNR and FQNEAQ (reference sequence). The CDR3 has 13 amino acids. Trimming took off 5 bases at V and 8 bases at J, with 15 bases between the two ends. CDR3 region: CASSVTLDTTQYF. CDR3 DNA: TGTGCCAGCAGCGTCACCCTGGACACTACCCAGTACTTC.

The sample holds a few counts of this clonotype. The chain combines TRBV9 with TRBJ1-6, with 8 bases aligning to TRBD1. V shed 4 bases, J shed 1 base, and the junction held 7 bases outside the gene matches. The CDR3 totals 17 residues. Germline lookup yields CDR1 SGDLS and CDR2 YYNGEE. CDR3 DNA: TGTGCCAGCAGCACCGGACAGGGTCGGTCCTATAATTCACCCCTCCACTTT. Its protein is CASSTGQGRSYNSPLHF.

This clonotype was seen a few times. V is TRBV5-5 and J is TRBJ1-1, with D possibly matching TRBD1 (5 bases). CDR3 length: 13 amino acids. Germline values: CDR1 SGHKS, CDR2 YYEKEE (reference sequence). The V end was cut by 0 bases, the J end by 10 bases, with 13 bases between. The chain's CDR3 is CASSLEWGGVAFF. CDR3 in DNA: TGTGCCAGCAGCTTGGAATGGGGAGGGGTAGCTTTCTTT.

This clonotype appeared many times. The chain combines TRBV5-1 with TRBJ2-2; 7 positions agree with TRBD1. Per the germline V gene, CDR1 is SGHRS and CDR2 is YFSETQ. The V segment lost 4 bases and the J segment 3 bases; nucleotides outside the gene matches: 6. The CDR3 is made up of 15 amino acids. CDR3: CASSLMTGHTGELFF. The CDR3 DNA reads TGCGCCAGCAGCCTGATGACAGGGCACACCGGGGAGCTGTTTTTT.

The sample holds many counts of this clonotype. The genes are TRBV5-6 and TRBJ2-7, with 12 bases aligning to TRBD2. The germline V gene encodes CDR1 SGHDT and CDR2 YYEEEE. The CDR3 sequence is 15 residues long. The ends lost 4 bases at V and 7 bases at J; junction bases unmatched: 9. The CDR3 nucleotides are TGTGCCAGCAGCACGACTAGCGGGGGACTCAGGGAGCAGTACGTC. It codes for CASSTTSGGLREQYV.

The gene calls are TRBV4-1 and TRBJ1-2, with unresolved D. The ends were cut back, 0 bases at V and 3 bases at J, with 17 bases in the middle. The CDR3 spans 17 residues. The germline gives CDR1 MGHRA, CDR2 YSYEKL. The CDR3 DNA reads TGCGCCAGCAGCCAAGATCGGTGGGGAAGACTGGACTATGGCTACACCTTC. The encoded protein is CASSQDRWGRLDYGYTF.

This clonotype was observed many times. The chain uses TRBV2 and TRBJ2-5; D remains unclear. Trimming removed 3 bases from V and 1 base from J, with 6 bases in between. Germline CDR1 SNHLY, CDR2 FYNNEI. The CDR3 length is 13 residues. The CDR3 sequence: CASSDVGQETQYF. In DNA form, the CDR3 reads TGTGCCAGCAGTGACGTGGGCCAAGAGACCCAGTACTTC.

This clonotype was found a few times. The V call is TRBV4-3, the J call TRBJ1-1, with a weak D call TRBD1 (5 bases). This CDR3 has 13 residues. Trimming left V 2 bases short and J 8 bases short, with 12 bases between. Germline lookup yields CDR1 LGHNA and CDR2 YSLEER. The CDR3 reads CASSQSRGLEAFF. The CDR3 nucleotides read TGCGCCAGCAGCCAATCTCGGGGCCTGGAAGCTTTCTTT.

Ten or more counts support this clonotype. The V and J genes are TRBV7-2 and TRBJ2-2, with 9 bases identical to TRBD2. Trimming at V came to 0 bases and at J to 5 bases, leaving 4 bases not matched to a gene. Germline V lookup: CDR1 SGHTA, CDR2 FQGNSA. The CDR3 is 16 residues long. DNA for the CDR3: TGTGCCAGCAGCTTAGCGGGGCTAGCGGGGACCGGGGAGCTGTTTTTT. Translation gives CASSLAGLAGTGELFF.

The chain recombines TRBV7-7 with TRBJ2-1; D is perhaps TRBD1 or TRBD2 (5 bases each). The V gene's germline CDR1 is SSHAT and CDR2 FNYEAQ (reference sequence). Trimming removed 1 base from V and 8 bases from J, with 12 bases in between. The CDR3 sequence is 14 residues long. The CDR3 DNA reads as TGTGCCAGCAGCTTAGGGTGGGGGACCGATGAGCAGTTCTTC. Translated: CASSLGWGTDEQFF.

This clonotype was seen ten or more times. This CDR3 reads CASSLEGSPPQHF. CDR3 DNA: TGTGCCAGCAGTTTAGAGGGGAGTCCGCCCCAGCATTTT. This sequence joins TRBV27 and TRBJ1-5, with D maybe TRBD1 (5 bases). CDR1 and CDR2 (germline): MNHEY, SMNVEV (reference sequence). The V end lost 2 bases, the J end lost 9 bases, and 11 bases lay between the germline ends. There are 13 residues in the CDR3.

The chain employs TRBV7-2 and TRBJ1-2; TRBD1 might be the D (5 bases). Germline V CDR1 and CDR2: SGHTA, FQGNSA. This CDR3 has 15 amino acids. V dropped 1 base and J dropped 0 bases, with 9 bases sitting between them. CDR3 amino acids: CASSLDGAANYGYTF. The CDR3 bases are TGTGCCAGCAGCTTAGATGGGGCCGCTAACTATGGCTACACCTTC.

This clonotype has ten or more counts. The rearrangement uses TRBV29-1 and TRBJ1-1, with a weak D call TRBD1 (6 bases). CDR3 length equals 11 residues. CDR1 is SQVTM and CDR2 is ANQGSEA in the germline V gene. V was trimmed by 5 bases and J by 11 bases, leaving 15 bases between them. The CDR3 region is CSVWRTVDAFF. The CDR3 nucleotides read TGCAGCGTTTGGAGGACAGTAGACGCTTTCTTT.

This clonotype was observed many times. The chain has TRBV5-4 and TRBJ2-5; D is ambiguous. V lost 0 bases, J lost 3 bases, and 6 bases lay in between. CDR3 length: 13 amino acids. Germline V gene data show CDR1 as SGHNT and CDR2 as YYREEE (reference sequence). Written as DNA, the CDR3 is TGTGCCAGCAGCTTGGAGCTTGAAGAGACCCAGTACTTC. Encoded protein: CASSLELEETQYF.

This clonotype showed up many times. J is TRBJ1-5 and V is TRBV7-2, with 9 bases aligning to TRBD1. This CDR3 comprises 13 residues. The V gene end was trimmed by 6 bases and the J gene end by 9 bases; junction bases not matched to a gene: 6. Germline CDR1 reads SGHTA; CDR2 reads FQGNSA. The CDR3 DNA reads as TGTGCCAGCAGTTATGGACAGGGGACGCCCCAGCATTTT. Its protein is CASSYGQGTPQHF.

This clonotype showed up many times. The rearrangement joins TRBV7-2 to TRBJ2-2; D is perhaps TRBD2 (7 bases). The CDR3 is 16 amino acids. V lost 5 bases and J lost 4, with 17 bases in between. The germline CDR1 and CDR2 sequences are SGHTA and FQGNSA. CDR3 in amino acids: CASSLLPGGITGELFF. CDR3 nucleotide sequence: TGTGCCAGCAGCCTACTCCCGGGGGGCATCACCGGGGAGCTGTTTTTT.

The table lists this clonotype with many counts. This chain uses TRBV18 with TRBJ1-1; 9 bases line up with TRBD1. This CDR3 region has 13 residues. The junction had 2 bases not matched to a gene; V was cut back by 2 bases and J by 7 bases. The V gene's germline CDR1 is KGHSH and CDR2 LQKENI. CDR3: CASSPGTGNEAFF. The CDR3 bases are TGTGCCAGCTCACCAGGGACAGGGAATGAAGCTTTCTTT.

The chain is built from TRBV7-9 and TRBJ2-3; maybe TRBD1 (6 bases). Trimming stripped 5 bases from V and 4 bases from J, with 13 bases between. CDR1 and CDR2 (germline): SEHNR, FQNEAQ (reference sequence). This CDR3 region has 14 residues. The CDR3 is CASSHDRSPDTQYF. CDR3 nucleotide sequence: TGTGCCAGCAGCCATGACAGGAGCCCAGATACGCAGTATTTT.

The chain employs TRBV6-5 and TRBJ1-2, with D tentatively TRBD1 (5 bases). The germline CDR1 and CDR2 sequences are MNHEY and SVGAGI. Between the trimmed V and J ends, which lost 6 bases and 2 bases, there was a span of 13 bases. The CDR3 is 14 residues long. CDR3 bases: TGTGCCAGCAGGCGCGGGTGGGGCAACTATGGCTACACCTTC. It codes for CASRRGWGNYGYTF.

This clonotype was counted only a few times. The genes are TRBV7-8 and TRBJ2-5; 10 positions agree with TRBD1. The germline V gene has CDR1 SGHVS and CDR2 FQNEAQ. The CDR3 is 15 amino acids. Germline trimming cut 6 bases from V and 5 bases from J; bases unmatched to any gene: 9. In nucleotides, the CDR3 is TGTGCCAGCAGGGGAAAGACAGGGGGCGCGGAGACCCAGTACTTC. It yields the protein CASRGKTGGAETQYF.

This clonotype appeared many times. The chain employs TRBV27 and TRBJ1-6, with TRBD1 matching 10 bases. Per germline, CDR1 MNHEY and CDR2 SMNVEV (reference sequence). CDR3 length: 16 amino acids. Trimming cost V 5 bases and J 8 bases; bases outside gene matches: 9. In nucleotides, the CDR3 is TGTGCCAGCAGTCGACGATCCGGGACAGGGGATTCACCCCTCCACTTT. It codes for CASSRRSGTGDSPLHF.